This is a list of T cell receptor beta chains from one sample in a study of regulatory T cells in long-lasting Graves disease. TCRdb independently ran MiXCR on the multiplex PCR reads; one entry per CDR3 protein. This sample has 580,000 or so distinct CDR3 sequences, with about 16% found just once. The data were also submitted as part of a second study, on T cells in Graves' hyperthyroidism and ophthalmopathy.

The sample here was peripheral blood mononuclear cells (PBMCs), taken at new diagnosis, from a patient treated with antithyroid drugs. These receptors were taken from a man younger than 30 with Graves disease. The CDR3 runs from the conserved cysteine through the conserved F or W. A D gene is named only where the DNA matches it firmly. Rows give clone size only sometimes, using once, few, many, or a class for an expanded clone.

V gene,clone size,J gene,D gene,CDR3 protein
TRBV14,few,TRBJ2-5,.,CASSQFRIGETQYF
TRBV2,many,TRBJ1-5,.,CASSELNSNQPQHF
TRBV5-8,few,TRBJ1-2,TRBD1,CASSPTGTGLYGYTF
TRBV5-1,.,TRBJ2-3,.,CASSLGTALTDTQYF
TRBV10-3,many,TRBJ2-5,.,CAISRTGGETQYF
TRBV11-2,.,TRBJ1-4,TRBD1,CASSLGQGVREKLFF
TRBV28,many,TRBJ2-1,TRBD2,CASGKRREVNEQFF
TRBV3-1,.,TRBJ2-2,.,CASRLGQDTGELFF
TRBV2,many,TRBJ2-2,TRBD2,CASSGTSANTGELFF
TRBV5-1,many,TRBJ2-1,.,CASSLDGGKRSYNEQFF
TRBV6-1,.,TRBJ1-1,TRBD1,CATGVGGQGTEAFF
TRBV5-1,few,TRBJ1-1,.,CASSSMGGENTEAFF
TRBV7-9,.,TRBJ1-3,.,CASSDSGFSGNTIYF
TRBV27,.,TRBJ2-1,TRBD2,CASSRIRTSGRSYNEQFF
TRBV20-1,.,TRBJ2-3,.,CSASTPRFDSSLRGDTQYF
TRBV3-1,many,TRBJ1-2,TRBD1,CASSTGQNYGYTF
TRBV2,.,TRBJ2-1,.,CASSETGESYNEQFF
TRBV11-2,many,TRBJ2-7,.,CASSLAPGSYEQYF
TRBV24-1,.,TRBJ2-1,TRBD2,CATGDPTSAGDEQFF
TRBV4-2,few,TRBJ2-7,TRBD2,CASSQGLAGGRHYEQYF
TRBV9,.,TRBJ1-2,.,CASTVSSRGHGYTF
TRBV2,many,TRBJ2-1,.,CASRRGTQNNEQFF
TRBV15,.,TRBJ2-1,.,CATSRDSQSSYNEEFF
TRBV20-1,many,TRBJ2-3,TRBD2,CSASYPSGPAGPDTQYF
TRBV5-1,.,TRBJ2-3,TRBD2,CASSLDGTSGTTDTQYF
TRBV20-1,many,TRBJ2-1,TRBD2,CSARDAGLAGGNEQFF
TRBV19,few,TRBJ2-2,.,CASSIEGRTGELFF
TRBV14,.,TRBJ1-2,.,CASSPHGGTSGYTF
TRBV5-1,few,TRBJ2-1,.,CASSLALGEFYHEQSF
TRBV3-1,many,TRBJ1-1,.,CASSQGVGKAFF
TRBV27,few,TRBJ2-7,.,CASSLGKRLYF
TRBV5-1,few,TRBJ1-3,.,CASSLNQNSGNTIYF
TRBV10-3,many,TRBJ2-2,TRBD1,CAISQPGQGSPGELFF
TRBV29-1,.,TRBJ2-3,TRBD2,CSVDSSGRVRGDTQYF
TRBV2,many,TRBJ1-1,TRBD1,CASSKGGRGTEAFF
TRBV4-2,.,TRBJ1-5,.,CASSQVEGDQPQHF
TRBV2,many,TRBJ2-3,.,CASSEPTDTQYF
TRBV10-3,many,TRBJ2-7,.,CAISPGTRGEQYF
TRBV4-1,.,TRBJ2-2,TRBD1,CASSPGQGAWPGELFF
TRBV10-3,.,TRBJ2-5,.,CAISEPGQGTRETQYF
TRBV7-9,many,TRBJ2-1,.,CASSRQNEQFF
TRBV10-1,.,TRBJ2-3,TRBD2,CASSVKRTSGRAGDTQYF